The rows below give T cell receptor beta chains drawn from one sample of a study of blood T cell repertoires in COVID-19. The method was immunoSEQ multiplex PCR; TCRdb's version includes in-frame clones alone and lacks a portion of them. The table records fewer than 150,000 clones, 90% of them present only once. Sequenced: peripheral blood. These receptors originate from a woman in her sixties with COVID-19, enrolled during active disease. The CDR3 runs from the conserved cysteine through the conserved F or W. Each record gives: D gene, V gene, J gene, clone size, CDR3 DNA, CDR3 protein. D genes are given only for firm matches. Size is omitted from some rows. Given values are once, few, many or a class for expanded clones.

>-|TRBV5-1|TRBJ2-7|-
TGCGCCAGCAGCGGACCCGGGACACTCTCCTACGAGCAGTACTTC
CASSGPGTLSYEQYF
>TRBD2|TRBV18|TRBJ2-1|-
TGTGCCAGCTCACCCAGGACTAGCGGCAATGAGCAGTTCTTC
CASSPRTSGNEQFF
>-|TRBV5-5|TRBJ1-3|-
TGTGCCAGCAGCTTGGTTTGGGGGCGATCTGGAAACACCATATATTTT
CASSLVWGRSGNTIYF
>TRBD1|TRBV6-6|TRBJ1-6|-
TGTGCCAGCAGACCCACTCGCGGACAGGGAAGTTCACCCCTCCACTTT
CASRPTRGQGSSPLHF
>-|TRBV3-1/TRBV3-2|TRBJ2-7|-
TGTGCCAGCAGCCAAGATGCCGCAGACTACGAGCAGTACTTC
CASSQDAADYEQYF
>TRBD1|TRBV6-5|TRBJ1-3|-
TGTGCCAGCACCGAAACAGGGGTTGGAAACACCATATATTTT
CASTETGVGNTIYF
>-|TRBV7-3|TRBJ1-5|-
TGTGCCAGCAGCCCGGACAATTCCCAGCCCCAGCATTTT
CASSPDNSQPQHF
>-|TRBV14|TRBJ2-7|-
TGTGCCAGCAGCCAAGTTGGCCTCGGGGTTTACGAGCAGTACTTC
CASSQVGLGVYEQYF
>TRBD2|TRBV5-1|TRBJ2-1|-
TGCGCCAGCAGCTCGGACGGGGGGGCGTGGAATGAGCAGTTCTTC
CASSSDGGAWNEQFF
>TRBD2|TRBV9|TRBJ2-5|once
TGTGCCAGCAGCAAAGGACTAGAGCAAGAGACCCAGTACTTC
CASSKGLEQETQYF
>-|TRBV11-2|TRBJ1-2|-
TGTGCCAGCAGCTTAGGGAGGGGAAGGAGCGGAAACTATGGCTACACCTTC
CASSLGRGRSGNYGYTF
>-|TRBV3-1/TRBV3-2|TRBJ2-3|-
TGTGCCAGCAGACTCACAGATACGCAGTATTTT
CASRLTDTQYF
>-|TRBV6-5|TRBJ1-1|-
TGTGCCAGCAGTTACTCCTTGAACACTGAAGCTTTCTTT
CASSYSLNTEAFF
>-|TRBV20-1|TRBJ1-2|-
TGCAGTGCCCACAGGGTTGGTGGCTACACCTTC
CSAHRVGGYTF
>-|TRBV27|TRBJ2-7|-
TGTGCCAGCAGTTTAACATTTCCCTACGAGCAGTACTTC
CASSLTFPYEQYF
>-|TRBV6-6|TRBJ1-3|-
TGTGCCAGCAGTTACTCGGAGGGGAGGGGAAACACCATATATTTT
CASSYSEGRGNTIYF
>TRBD1|TRBV11-2|TRBJ1-2|-
TGTGCCAGCAGCTTAGATCTCGGGACAGGGAACTATGGCTACACCTTC
CASSLDLGTGNYGYTF
>-|TRBV4-1|TRBJ1-1|-
TGCGCCAGCAGCCAAGGGCAGGGGCCAATGAACACTGAAGCTTTCTTT
CASSQGQGPMNTEAFF
>TRBD1|TRBV4-1|TRBJ2-1|-
TGCGCCAGCAGCCGGACAGGGACACACAATGAGCAGTTCTTC
CASSRTGTHNEQFF
>-|TRBV6-4|TRBJ1-2|-
TGTGCCAGCGCTAAGACAGCCAACTATGGCTACACCTTC
CASAKTANYGYTF